The 17 T cell receptor beta chains presented below share a single source sample, sequenced in a study of OX40 agonist ivuxolimab in advanced cancers. The library was made by the immunoSEQ multiplex PCR assay. The table comes from immuneACCESS by way of TCRdb, which keeps in-frame sequences with V and J called. Part of the clones is missing from these tables; in studies checked, under half for an unresolved V gene and the rest for unknown reasons. The sample yields 98,000 or so clones; 75% to 95% were counted once. The ten largest make up approximately 0.63% of the sample. The source was CD4+ or CD8+ T cells sorted from blood, collected in a trial of the OX40 agonist ivuxolimab. The receptors originated from an adult with an advanced solid tumor such as melanoma, head and neck, liver or kidney cancer.

The chain uses TRBV6-5 and TRBJ2-2; the D gene is possibly TRBD1 (5 bases). Deletions cut 6 bases from V and 7 bases from J, with 9 bases between. CDR3 length: 12 amino acids. Germline V gene sequence: CDR1 MNHEY, CDR2 SVGAGI. The CDR3 DNA follows: TGTGCCAGCAGACCAGGGTACGGGGAGCTGTTTTTT. Translating it yields CASRPGYGELFF.

The gene calls are TRBV7-3 and TRBJ2-7; 8 bases are shared with TRBD1. Losses at the gene ends were 4 bases for V and 7 bases for J; bases not matched to a gene: 6. CDR3 length: 13 amino acids. Germline V gene lookup returns CDR1 SGHTA and CDR2 FQGTGA. In DNA, the CDR3 is TGTGCCAGCAGCTCAGGACAGGGCCGGGAGCAGTACTTC. Amino acid sequence: CASSSGQGREQYF.

V usage is TRBV7-9 and J usage is TRBJ2-5; D might be TRBD1 (5 bases). The CDR3 contains 14 residues. The V and J ends lost 4 bases and 2 bases respectively, with 11 bases between them. CDR1 is SEHNR, CDR2 FQNEAQ, per germline (reference sequence). CDR3 coding DNA: TGTGCCAGCAGCTCAAAGGGGCCGCAAGAGACCCAGTACTTC. This encodes CASSSKGPQETQYF.

The V call is TRBV5-1, the J call TRBJ2-2, with 11 bases that match TRBD1. CDR1 and CDR2 (germline): SGHRS, YFSETQ. This CDR3 spans 16 amino acids. J gave up 4 bases and V 0 bases, and 2 bases lay outside the gene matches. The CDR3 here is CASSLGGTGGTGELFF. The CDR3 DNA is TGCGCCAGCAGCTTGGGCGGGACAGGGGGCACCGGGGAGCTGTTTTTT.

The rearrangement uses TRBV18 and TRBJ1-3; D gene uncertain. V was cut by 3 bases and J by 1 base, with 4 bases left in between. Germline V CDR1 and CDR2: KGHSH, LQKENI. This CDR3 is 13 amino acids long. The CDR3 nucleotides read TGTGCCAGCTCACCTTCATCTGGAAACACCATATATTTT. It translates to CASSPSSGNTIYF.

The chain uses TRBV7-7 and TRBJ2-1; tentative D call: TRBD2 (6 bases). The CDR3 spans 14 residues. Germline lookup yields CDR1 SSHAT and CDR2 FNYEAQ (reference sequence). The CDR3 protein is CAKGRDYSYNEQFF. Here the CDR3 DNA reads TGTGCTAAGGGGCGGGATTACTCCTACAATGAGCAGTTCTTC.

This clone has just one count. The chain is built from TRBV19 and TRBJ1-2, with D possibly matching TRBD1 (6 bases). The CDR3 covers 12 residues. Germline V gene sequence: CDR1 LNHDA, CDR2 SQIVND (reference sequence). V was trimmed by 10 bases and J by 2 bases, leaving 11 bases between them. The CDR3 loop is CATRTENYGYTF. DNA for the CDR3: TGTGCCACCCGGACAGAAAACTATGGCTACACCTTC.

V gene TRBV6-1 combines with J gene TRBJ1-4; possibly TRBD1 for D (6 bases). This CDR3 has 14 amino acids. V lost 8 bases and J 5 bases, leaving 15 bases between the germline ends. Germline V lookup: CDR1 MNHNS, CDR2 SASEGT. The CDR3 DNA reads as TGTGCCAGCCAATTTGGACAGCAGAATGAAAAACTGTTTTTT. This translates into CASQFGQQNEKLFF.

The chain joins TRBV6-6 to TRBJ1-1; 8 nucleotides match TRBD1. The germline V gene encodes CDR1 MNHNY and CDR2 SVGAGI (reference sequence). The CDR3 length is 15 residues. V shed 8 bases, J shed 4 bases, and the junction held 12 bases outside the gene matches. CDR3 amino acids: CASYPADRGGTEAFF. The DNA of the CDR3 is TGTGCCAGCTATCCTGCCGACAGGGGTGGCACTGAAGCTTTCTTT.

The chain has TRBV27 and TRBJ1-2, with a possible D match to TRBD1 (5 bases). With 4 bases removed from V and 1 base from J, the gap between germline ends came to 13 bases. Germline CDR1 MNHEY, CDR2 SMNVEV (reference sequence). This CDR3 is built from 15 residues. The CDR3 sequence: CASSSLGTGNYGYTF. The CDR3 coding sequence is TGTGCCAGCAGTTCCCTCGGGACGGGTAACTATGGCTACACCTTC.

V gene TRBV7-8 combines with J gene TRBJ1-1; D gene uncertain. Trimming left V 5 bases short and J 1 base short, with 8 bases between. Germline loops: CDR1 SGHVS, CDR2 FQNEAQ. CDR3 length equals 13 residues. The CDR3 sequence is CASSLQGNTEAFF. The DNA for the CDR3 is TGTGCCAGCAGCCTACAAGGGAACACTGAAGCTTTCTTT. Full variable domain (outside the CDR3, taken from reference TRBV7-8 and TRBJ1-1): GAGVSQSPRYKVAKRGQDVALRCDPISGHVSLFWYQQALGQGPEFLTYFQNEAQLDKSGLPSDRFFAERPEGSVSTLKIQRTQQEDSAVYLCASSLQGNTEAFFGQGTRLTVV.

CDR3 sequence: CASSRDGLYNEQFF. CDR3 sequence (DNA): TGTGCCAGCAGTAGGGACGGCTTATACAATGAGCAGTTCTTC. The chain joins TRBV27 to TRBJ2-1; D could derive from TRBD1 or TRBD2 (5 bases each). The CDR3 sequence is 14 residues long. Germline values: CDR1 MNHEY, CDR2 SMNVEV (reference sequence). Trimming took 5 bases from V and 4 from J, leaving 12 bases between them.

The chain couples TRBV11-3 to TRBJ1-1; 8 bases are a match to TRBD1. This CDR3 has 15 amino acids. V gave up 3 bases and J gave up 0 bases; unmatched junction bases: 3. Per the germline V gene, CDR1 is SGHNT and CDR2 is YENEEA. CDR3 DNA sequence: TGTGCCAGCAGCTTCAGGACAGGGTTGAACACTGAAGCTTTCTTT. Its protein is CASSFRTGLNTEAFF. The variable domain in full, with the rest retrieved from reference TRBV11-3 and TRBJ1-1, is EAGVVQSPRYKIIEKKQPVAFWCNPISGHNTLYWYLQNLGQGPELLIRYENEEAVDDSQLPKDRFSAERLKGVDSTLKIQPAELGDSAVYLCASSFRTGLNTEAFFGQGTRLTVV.

The rearrangement joins TRBV19 to TRBJ2-5; TRBD1 or TRBD2 may be the D gene (5 bases each). The V end was cut by 1 base, the J end by 7 bases, with 13 bases between. The CDR3 is 14 amino acids. CDR1 and CDR2 from the germline V gene are LNHDA and SQIVND (reference sequence). The CDR3 loop is CASSIGDPLGTQYF. Written as DNA, the CDR3 is TGTGCCAGTAGTATAGGGGACCCCCTGGGGACCCAGTACTTC.

The CDR3 here is CASSPGGSGEKLFF. As DNA, the CDR3 is TGTGCCAGCTCACCCGGGGGATCGGGTGAAAAACTGTTTTTT. The chain links TRBV18 to TRBJ1-4; perhaps TRBD1 as D (5 bases). The CDR3 contains 14 residues. CDR1 and CDR2 (germline): KGHSH, LQKENI. Between the trimmed V and J ends, which lost 3 bases and 7 bases, there was a span of 12 bases.

J is TRBJ2-1 and V is TRBV9, with D possibly matching TRBD2 (6 bases). Germline V gene data show CDR1 as SGDLS and CDR2 as YYNGEE. CDR3 size: 14 residues. V gave up 4 bases and J gave up 5 bases, with 13 bases separating them. The CDR3 here is CASSPRIADNEQFF. In DNA form, the CDR3 reads TGTGCCAGCAGCCCGCGAATAGCGGACAATGAGCAGTTCTTC.

The chain combines TRBV18 with TRBJ2-7, with a tentative D call TRBD2 (5 bases). The V and J ends lost 1 base and 1 base respectively, with 11 bases between them. From germline, CDR1 is KGHSH and CDR2 LQKENI. CDR3 length: 15 amino acids. The CDR3 is CASSPQGPGSYEQYF. CDR3 DNA sequence: TGTGCCAGCTCACCACAGGGTCCGGGATCCTACGAGCAGTACTTC.